These T cell receptor beta chains were read from a single sample in a study of blood T cell repertoires in COVID-19. TCRdb keeps only in-frame clones here, not all; method: immunoSEQ multiplex PCR. Among some 700,000 clones listed, 75% to 90% were seen once. Sequences were obtained from peripheral blood. The receptors originated from a woman younger than 30 with acute or convalescent COVID-19. CDR3s include the opening cysteine and the closing phenylalanine or tryptophan. The D gene is left open where the match is weak. Where a row states a size, it is once, few, many or the class of an expanded clone; other rows omit it.

TRBV6-6	NA	NA	TRBJ2-1	TGTGCCAGCGCTGGGACTGCCAGTACCTACAATGAGCAGTTCTTC	CASAGTASTYNEQFF
TRBV6-2/TRBV6-3	NA	NA	TRBJ2-7	TGTGCCAGCAGTCGGGAACCGGGCGAGCAGTACTTC	CASSREPGEQYF
TRBV5-6	few	TRBD1	TRBJ1-2	TGTGCCAGCAGCTTCGATGTCGGACAGGGGCGCTATGGCTACACCTTC	CASSFDVGQGRYGYTF
TRBV5-4	NA	NA	TRBJ2-7	TGTGCCAGCAGCTCAGACTACGAGCAGTACTTC	CASSSDYEQYF
TRBV5-5	NA	TRBD1	TRBJ1-2	TGTGCCAGCAGCTCCACAGGGACAGGAAACACCTTC	CASSSTGTGNTF
TRBV7-4	NA	NA	TRBJ1-5	TGTGCCAGCAGCTTCACAGGGCGTCAGCCCCAGCATTTT	CASSFTGRQPQHF
TRBV7-2	NA	TRBD1	TRBJ1-1	TGTGCCAGCAGCTTACAGGGGGCAGTCACTGAAGCTTTCTTT	CASSLQGAVTEAFF
TRBV12-5	NA	TRBD2	TRBJ2-1	TGTGCTAGTTCGTCGCGGACTAGCGGGGGAAGGGATGAGCAGTTCTTC	CASSSRTSGGRDEQFF
TRBV4-1	NA	TRBD1	TRBJ2-1	TGCGCCAGCAGCGATCCTCCGGGACAGTCCTACAATGAGCAGTTCTTC	CASSDPPGQSYNEQFF
TRBV18	NA	NA	TRBJ2-7	TGTGCCAGCTCATATTCCCAAGCGGCGAACTCCTACGAGCAGTACTTC	CASSYSQAANSYEQYF
TRBV28	NA	TRBD1	TRBJ1-1	TGTGCCAGCAGCCTCGGGGACAGGGTTCTCACTGAAGCTTTCTTT	CASSLGDRVLTEAFF
TRBV5-1	NA	NA	TRBJ1-2	TGCGCCAGCAGCCCCGGGGAGGCTAACTATGGCTACACCTTC	CASSPGEANYGYTF
TRBV19	NA	TRBD1	TRBJ2-7	TGTGCCAGTAGTGCCGGGACAGGGCGAACCTACGAGCAGTACTTC	CASSAGTGRTYEQYF
TRBV24-1	NA	TRBD1	TRBJ2-7	TGTGCCACCATGGGACAGGGTAGGAACGAGCAGTACTTC	CATMGQGRNEQYF
TRBV11-3	NA	TRBD2	TRBJ2-5	TGTGCCAGCAGCCCCACTTCAGCGGGGGTCGGGGAGACCCAGTACTTC	CASSPTSAGVGETQYF